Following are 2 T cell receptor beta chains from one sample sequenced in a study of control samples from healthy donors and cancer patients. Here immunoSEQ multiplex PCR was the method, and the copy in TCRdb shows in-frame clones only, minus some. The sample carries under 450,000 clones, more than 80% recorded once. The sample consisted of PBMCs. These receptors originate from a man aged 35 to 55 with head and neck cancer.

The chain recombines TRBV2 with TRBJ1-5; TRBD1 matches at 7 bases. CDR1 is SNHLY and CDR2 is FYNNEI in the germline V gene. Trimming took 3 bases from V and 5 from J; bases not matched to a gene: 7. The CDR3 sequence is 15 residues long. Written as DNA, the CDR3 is TGTGCCAGCAGTGATCCGGACAGGCTTGATCAGCCCCAGCATTTT. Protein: CASSDPDRLDQPQHF. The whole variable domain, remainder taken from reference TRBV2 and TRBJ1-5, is EPEVTQTPSHQVTQMGQEVILRCVPISNHLYFYWYRQILGQKVEFLVSFYNNEISEKSEIFDDQFSVERPDGSNFTLKIRSTKLEDSAMYFCASSDPDRLDQPQHFGDGTRLSIL.

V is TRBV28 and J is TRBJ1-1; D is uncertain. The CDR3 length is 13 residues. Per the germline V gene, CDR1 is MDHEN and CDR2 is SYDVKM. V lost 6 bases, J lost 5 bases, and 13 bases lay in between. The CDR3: CASRSGLWTEAFF. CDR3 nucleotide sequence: TGTGCCAGCAGATCAGGACTCTGGACTGAAGCTTTCTTT.